The 21 T cell receptor beta chains given below trace back to one sample, sequenced in a study of T cell changes during pregnancy in multiple sclerosis. The table came from immunoSEQ multiplex PCR; TCRdb's copy has only in-frame clones and leaves some out. The sample lists tens of thousands of clones, 93% occurring once. The sample in question was peripheral blood, obtained in the second trimester of pregnancy. The receptor source for this set is a female donor with multiple sclerosis, enrolled in a pregnancy study.

This clone was seen a few times. The J gene is TRBJ1-5, the V gene TRBV19, with D perhaps TRBD1 (6 bases). Trimming took off 9 bases at V and 4 bases at J, with 16 bases between the two ends. CDR1 and CDR2 (germline): LNHDA, SQIVND (reference sequence). This CDR3 is 14 amino acids long. CDR3 in amino acids: CASRTEPKNQPQHF. CDR3 nucleotides: TGTGCCAGCCGGACAGAACCTAAAAATCAGCCCCAGCATTTT.

V is TRBV7-9 and J is TRBJ1-3; 9 bases agree with TRBD1. The CDR3 length is 14 residues. In germline, CDR1 is SEHNR, CDR2 FQNEAQ (reference sequence). The J segment lost 0 bases and the V segment lost 8 bases, leaving 2 bases of the junction unmatched. The CDR3 nucleotides read TGTGCCAGCCAACAGGGGGCCTCTGGAAACACCATATATTTT. Residues: CASQQGASGNTIYF. Based on the CDR3 plus reference TRBV7-9 and TRBJ1-3, the full variable domain is DTGVSQNPRHKITKRGQNVTFRCDPISEHNRLYWYRQTLGQGPEFLTYFQNEAQLEKSRLLSDRFSAERPKGSFSTLEIQRTEQGDSAMYLCASQQGASGNTIYFGEGSWLTVV.

The V gene is TRBV28, the J gene TRBJ2-7; 9 nucleotides match TRBD2. CDR3 size: 16 residues. CDR1 MDHEN and CDR2 SYDVKM come from the germline V gene. V dropped 6 bases and J dropped 5; count of bases not matched to a gene: 14. In DNA form, the CDR3 reads TGTGCCAGCAGCGCGGGGGGGGTAGGGGGCGCGGACGAGCAGTACTTC. This gives the protein CASSAGGVGGADEQYF.

This chain uses TRBV4-1 with TRBJ2-3, with TRBD2 as a possible D gene (5 bases). Trimming took 4 bases from V and 5 from J, leaving 13 bases between them. The V gene's germline CDR1 is MGHRA and CDR2 YSYEKL. The CDR3 extends over 14 amino acids. The CDR3, as DNA: TGCGCCAGCAGCCCCCCGGGGTTGGGAGATACGCAGTATTTT. Encoded protein: CASSPPGLGDTQYF.

V is TRBV5-6 and J is TRBJ2-6, with D maybe TRBD2 (5 bases). This CDR3 contains 16 residues. Germline CDR1 reads SGHDT; CDR2 reads YYEEEE. The germline V and J ends were trimmed by 4 bases and 2 bases, with 13 bases remaining between them. The CDR3 region is CASSLGVLAGANVLTF. In DNA form, the CDR3 reads TGTGCCAGCAGCCTCGGGGTTCTTGCTGGGGCCAACGTCCTGACTTTC.

The chain recombines TRBV5-4 with TRBJ2-5, with 13 bases that match TRBD2. The germline V gene has CDR1 SGHNT and CDR2 YYREEE (reference sequence). This CDR3 contains 17 residues. Trimming took 4 bases from V and 5 from J; bases not matched to a gene: 11. The CDR3 loop is CASSDGVLAGGPETQYF. The CDR3 bases are TGTGCCAGCAGCGATGGCGTACTAGCGGGGGGGCCCGAGACCCAGTACTTC.

V gene TRBV5-1 combines with J gene TRBJ1-3; weak D call: TRBD1 (6 bases). V was cut by 4 bases and J by 1 base, with 12 bases left in between. This CDR3 spans 15 amino acids. CDR1 SGHRS and CDR2 YFSETQ come from the germline V gene. The CDR3 DNA reads as TGCGCCAGCAGCCTAACAGGGTCTTCTGGAAACACCATATATTTT. As protein: CASSLTGSSGNTIYF.

The V and J genes are TRBV9 and TRBJ2-1; D remains ambiguous. Trimming removed 3 bases at V and 3 bases at J, with 7 bases between. CDR1 is SGDLS, CDR2 YYNGEE, per germline. CDR3 size: 13 residues. CDR3 DNA sequence: TGTGCCAGCAGCGAGACGGGCTACAATGAGCAGTTCTTC. Translation: CASSETGYNEQFF.

This rearrangement joins TRBV29-1 to TRBJ2-1; 7 bases line up with TRBD1. CDR1 SQVTM and CDR2 ANQGSEA come from the germline V gene. There are 16 residues in the CDR3. With 7 bases clipped from V and 3 bases from J, the junction kept 15 bases outside the gene matches. CDR3 nucleotide sequence: TGCAGCGCCGAATCGGGTTGGGACAGCCTCTACAATGAGCAGTTCTTC. Its translation: CSAESGWDSLYNEQFF.

The rearrangement joins TRBV19 to TRBJ1-2; TRBD1 is a possible D gene (6 bases). The germline V gene encodes CDR1 LNHDA and CDR2 SQIVND (reference sequence). The CDR3 has 15 residues. Trimming pared 2 bases from V and 9 bases from J, leaving 19 bases between. CDR3 sequence reads: CASSIPNREPMSYTF. The CDR3 DNA follows: TGTGCCAGTAGTATACCCAACAGGGAACCTATGAGCTACACCTTC.

The chain is built from TRBV13 and TRBJ1-3; 9 bases map to TRBD1. This CDR3 has 14 amino acids. Germline V gene lookup returns CDR1 PRHDT and CDR2 FYEKMQ (reference sequence). The trim removed 6 bases at V and 2 bases at J, leaving 2 bases unmatched. The CDR3 protein is CASRTGGTGNTIYF. The CDR3 coding sequence is TGTGCCAGCAGGACAGGGGGAACTGGAAACACCATATATTTT.

The J gene is TRBJ1-2, the V gene TRBV9; D remains ambiguous. Per the germline V gene, CDR1 is SGDLS and CDR2 is YYNGEE. The CDR3 length is 14 residues. V was trimmed by 4 bases and J by 1 base, leaving 11 bases between them. The chain's CDR3 is CASSPGGVNYGYTF. DNA for the CDR3: TGTGCCAGCAGCCCAGGCGGGGTTAACTATGGCTACACCTTC.

This CDR3 is CAISPSSSYNEQFF. The CDR3 bases are TGTGCCATCAGTCCATCGAGCTCCTACAATGAGCAGTTCTTC. The rearrangement joins TRBV10-3 to TRBJ2-1; no firm D call. CDR1 and CDR2 (germline): ENHRY, SYGVKD. This CDR3 comprises 14 residues. Between the trimmed V and J ends, which lost 5 bases and 0 bases, there was a span of 8 bases.

This chain uses TRBV27 with TRBJ1-2, with D unresolved. V dropped 10 bases and J dropped 4 bases, with 10 bases sitting between them. The germline V gene encodes CDR1 MNHEY and CDR2 SMNVEV (reference sequence). The CDR3 runs to 11 residues. CDR3 DNA sequence: TGTGCCACCCTCGGGGTCTATGGCTACACCTTC. This translates into CATLGVYGYTF.

This clone was detected a few times. The CDR3 sequence: CASSLAGRGNTIYF. CDR3 coding DNA: TGCGCCAGCAGCTTGGCCGGCAGGGGAAACACCATATATTTT. V is TRBV5-1 and J is TRBJ1-3, with D unresolved. Trimming removed 0 bases from V and 4 bases from J, with 8 bases in between. Germline V CDR1 and CDR2: SGHRS, YFSETQ. The CDR3 sequence is 14 residues long.

The chain combines TRBV7-9 with TRBJ1-1; TRBD1 matches at 8 bases. The junction had 8 bases not matched to a gene; V was cut back by 5 bases and J by 3 bases. Per the germline V gene, CDR1 is SEHNR and CDR2 is FQNEAQ (reference sequence). This CDR3 has 15 residues. The CDR3 region is CASSPIPTGDTEAFF. In DNA, the CDR3 is TGTGCCAGCAGCCCTATACCGACAGGGGACACTGAAGCTTTCTTT.

The CDR3 region is CASSFGGTNQPQHF. Written as DNA, the CDR3 is TGTGCCAGCAGCTTTGGGGGGACCAATCAGCCCCAGCATTTT. The chain couples TRBV7-9 to TRBJ1-5, with D possibly TRBD1 on 5 matching bases. The CDR3 spans 14 residues. CDR1 SEHNR and CDR2 FQNEAQ come from the germline V gene (reference sequence). V was pared by 3 bases and J by 3 bases, with 9 bases between.

The J gene is TRBJ2-4, the V gene TRBV5-6; no firm D call. In germline, CDR1 is SGHDT, CDR2 YYEEEE. This CDR3 contains 12 residues. V lost 4 bases and J lost 14, with 16 bases in between. CDR3 bases: TGTGCCAGCAGCACCCGGAGCTCTGTCGAGTACTTC. Amino acid sequence: CASSTRSSVEYF.

The CDR3 is CASVFRGYTF. CDR3 coding DNA: TGTGCCAGCGTGTTCCGGGGCTACACCTTC. The chain joins TRBV6-1 to TRBJ1-2; D uncertain. This CDR3 region has 10 residues. Germline loops: CDR1 MNHNS, CDR2 SASEGT. Trimming took 8 bases from V and 8 from J, leaving 9 bases between them.

CDR3 sequence: CASRPGGANQPQHF. The CDR3, as DNA: TGTGCCAGCAGACCCGGTGGAGCTAATCAGCCCCAGCATTTT. The chain couples TRBV7-8 to TRBJ1-5; unclear D gene. Trimming removed 6 bases at V and 4 bases at J, with 13 bases between. There are 14 residues in the CDR3. Germline values: CDR1 SGHVS, CDR2 FQNEAQ.

This sequence joins TRBV20-1 and TRBJ2-3; D unclear. Trimming left V 2 bases short and J 4 bases short, with 4 bases between. Germline values: CDR1 DFQATT, CDR2 SNEGSKA (reference sequence). This CDR3 is 11 amino acids long. This CDR3 reads CSARQADTQYF. The CDR3 nucleotides are TGCAGTGCTAGACAGGCAGATACGCAGTATTTT.